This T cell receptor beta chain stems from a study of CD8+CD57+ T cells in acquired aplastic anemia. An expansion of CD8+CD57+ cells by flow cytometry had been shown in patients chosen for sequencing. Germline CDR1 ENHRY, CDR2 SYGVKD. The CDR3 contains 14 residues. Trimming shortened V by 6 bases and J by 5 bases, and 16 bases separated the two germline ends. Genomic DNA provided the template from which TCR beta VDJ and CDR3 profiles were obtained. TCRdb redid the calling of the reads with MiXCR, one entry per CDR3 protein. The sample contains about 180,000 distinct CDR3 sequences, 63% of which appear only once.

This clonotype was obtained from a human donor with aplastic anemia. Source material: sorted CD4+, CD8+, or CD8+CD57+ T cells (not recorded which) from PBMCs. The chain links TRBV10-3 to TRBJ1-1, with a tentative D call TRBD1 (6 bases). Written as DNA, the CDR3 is TGTGCCATCAGGGAGGGGTTAGGGGGAACTGAAGCTTTCTTT. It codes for CAIREGLGGTEAFF.